One sample yielded the 24 T cell receptor beta chains listed below, sequenced in a study of immune evolution from preneoplasia to lung adenocarcinoma. Measured with immunoSEQ multiplex PCR; TCRdb has only the in-frame clones, and not every one. The sample yields under 10,000 clones, roughly 84% seen once. Sequenced sample: FFPE minimally invasive lung adenocarcinoma tissue. These receptor sequences come from a person aged 70 to 80 with lung adenocarcinoma.

This sequence joins TRBV29-1 and TRBJ2-5; D is possibly TRBD1 (5 bases). This CDR3 has 11 residues. In germline, CDR1 is SQVTM, CDR2 ANQGSEA. Trimming pared 6 bases from V and 5 bases from J, leaving 10 bases between. The DNA of the CDR3 is TGCAGCGTCAGGGTTGGGGAGACCCAGTACTTC. Translation gives CSVRVGETQYF.

In this sample, this clone turned up a few times. The chain recombines TRBV4-1 with TRBJ1-4, with D maybe TRBD1 (5 bases). The CDR3 is 13 amino acids. Trimming shortened V by 10 bases and J by 4 bases, and 13 bases separated the two germline ends. Looked up from germline, CDR1 is MGHRA and CDR2 is YSYEKL. CDR3 amino acids: CATRGELNEKLFF. Written as DNA, the CDR3 is TGCGCCACTCGGGGGGAACTTAATGAAAAACTGTTTTTT.

The chain combines TRBV2 with TRBJ2-1, with 12 bases lining up with TRBD1. The CDR3 has 15 residues. Germline-derived CDR1 and CDR2 are SNHLY and FYNNEI. V trimming: 6 bases; J trimming: 9 bases; junction bases outside the gene matches: 9. CDR3 amino acids: CASSEQPGQGAEQFF. The DNA for the CDR3 is TGTGCCAGCAGCGAGCAACCGGGACAGGGGGCTGAGCAGTTCTTC.

In its sample, this clone was seen a few times. This chain joins TRBV10-1 and TRBJ1-2; D not certain. The CDR3 contains 13 residues. Germline V gives CDR1 WNHNN, CDR2 SYGVQD (reference sequence). Trimming left V 2 bases short and J 4 bases short, with 8 bases between. CDR3 residues: CASSEGLSYGYTF. CDR3 in DNA: TGCGCCAGCAGTGAGGGACTCTCCTATGGCTACACCTTC.

J is TRBJ2-4 and V is TRBV2; TRBD2 matches at 8 bases. CDR1 SNHLY and CDR2 FYNNEI come from the germline V gene. Germline trimming cut 6 bases from V and 9 bases from J; bases unmatched to any gene: 4. This CDR3 is built from 12 residues. The CDR3 loop reads CASRGLVSIQYF. The DNA for the CDR3 is TGTGCCAGCAGGGGACTAGTGAGCATTCAGTACTTC.

The V and J genes are TRBV30 and TRBJ1-5; no firm D call. V lost 2 bases and J lost 5, with 16 bases in between. The CDR3 consists of 15 residues. Germline values: CDR1 GTSNPN, CDR2 SVGIG (reference sequence). The CDR3 here is CAWSSRSLRHQPQHF. The CDR3 nucleotides are TGTGCCTGGAGTTCCCGGTCACTTAGGCATCAGCCCCAGCATTTT.

The genes are TRBV29-1 and TRBJ2-7, with D possibly matching TRBD1 (6 bases). This CDR3 comprises 13 residues. Germline loops: CDR1 SQVTM, CDR2 ANQGSEA. The V gene lost 3 bases and the J gene lost 4 bases, with 13 bases spanning the gap. The CDR3: CSVEGQGMYEQYF. CDR3 DNA sequence: TGCAGCGTTGAGGGTCAGGGGATGTACGAGCAGTACTTC.

This clone showed up just a few times. This chain's CDR3 is CASSFAQGHSGNTIYF. As DNA, the CDR3 is TGTGCCAGCAGCTTTGCCCAAGGTCACTCTGGAAACACCATATATTTT. V and J are TRBV11-2 and TRBJ1-3; D unresolved. The CDR3 runs to 16 residues. Trimming took off 3 bases at V and 0 bases at J, with 12 bases between the two ends. Germline values: CDR1 SGHAT, CDR2 FQNNGV. The complete variable domain, with remaining parts taken from reference TRBV11-2 and TRBJ1-3, reads EAGVAQSPRYKIIEKRQSVAFWCNPISGHATLYWYQQILGQGPKLLIQFQNNGVVDDSQLPKDRFSAERLKGVDSTLKIQPAKLEDSAVYLCASSFAQGHSGNTIYFGEGSWLTVV.

This sequence joins TRBV19 and TRBJ2-1, with TRBD2 matching 9 bases. CDR1 is LNHDA and CDR2 is SQIVND in the germline V gene (reference sequence). Germline trimming cut 2 bases from V and 7 bases from J; bases unmatched to any gene: 3. The CDR3 spans 14 residues. CDR3 DNA sequence: TGTGCCAGTAGTATAAGCGGGGGGCGAAATGAGCAGTTCTTC. It is translated as CASSISGGRNEQFF.

V gene TRBV4-2 combines with J gene TRBJ1-3; the D is unclear. The CDR3 totals 17 residues. Germline lookup yields CDR1 LGHNA and CDR2 YNFKEQ. Trimming left V 4 bases short and J 0 bases short, with 16 bases between. The CDR3 reads CASSPPRPGGSGNTIYF. CDR3 coding DNA: TGTGCCAGCAGCCCTCCGCGGCCAGGCGGCTCTGGAAACACCATATATTTT.

The chain has TRBV10-3 and TRBJ2-3; TRBD2 agrees at 10 bases. The CDR3 extends over 18 amino acids. Looked up from germline, CDR1 is ENHRY and CDR2 is SYGVKD. J gave up 2 bases and V 4 bases, and 12 bases lay outside the gene matches. In nucleotides, the CDR3 is TGTGCCATCAGTGCGGGACTAGCGAACCACACACACACAGATACGCAGTATTTT. Protein sequence: CAISAGLANHTHTDTQYF.

This clone was detected only a few times. In nucleotides, the CDR3 is TGCAGCGTTGAAGGCCAGGGGGCCTACGAGCAGTACTTC. It encodes CSVEGQGAYEQYF. The V gene is TRBV29-1, the J gene TRBJ2-7; 7 bases agree with TRBD1. This CDR3 has 13 residues. Per germline, CDR1 SQVTM and CDR2 ANQGSEA. With 1 base clipped from V and 2 bases from J, the junction kept 2 bases outside the gene matches.

For the CDR3, the DNA is TGCAGCGTCGGGGGACTAGCGGGGGGGGAGACCTACAATGAGCAGTTCTTC. Its protein is CSVGGLAGGETYNEQFF. J is TRBJ2-1 and V is TRBV29-1; 16 bases are a match to TRBD2. CDR3 size: 17 residues. Germline V gene data show CDR1 as SQVTM and CDR2 as ANQGSEA. The V and J ends lost 6 bases and 2 bases, in that order; junction bases with no gene match: 7.

Note on this clone: The sample carries other DNA sequences with the same CDR3. The chain has TRBV30 and TRBJ1-6; D remains ambiguous. The germline CDR1 and CDR2 sequences are GTSNPN and SVGIG (reference sequence). CDR3 length: 11 amino acids. Between the trimmed V and J ends, which lost 5 bases and 6 bases, there was a span of 5 bases. The CDR3 here is CAWRANSPLHF. For the CDR3, the DNA is TGTGCCTGGCGTGCTAATTCACCCCTCCACTTT. The complete variable domain, with remaining parts taken from reference TRBV30 and TRBJ1-6, reads SQTIHQWPATLVQPVGSPLSLECTVEGTSNPNLYWYRQAAGRGLQLLFYSVGIGQISSEVPQNLSASRPQDRQFILSSKKLLLSDSGFYLCAWRANSPLHFGNGTRLTVT.

The chain uses TRBV30 and TRBJ2-3; D may be TRBD1 (6 bases). The CDR3 spans 12 residues. With 7 bases removed from V and 4 bases from J, the gap between germline ends came to 12 bases. Germline V gene sequence: CDR1 GTSNPN, CDR2 SVGIG (reference sequence). The CDR3 sequence is CALTPGADTQYF. CDR3 in DNA: TGTGCCTTGACCCCAGGGGCAGATACGCAGTATTTT.

The chain is built from TRBV4-1 and TRBJ1-5; D might be TRBD1 (6 bases). Germline loops: CDR1 MGHRA, CDR2 YSYEKL. The CDR3 sequence is 16 residues long. V lost 4 bases to trimming and J lost 1 base, with 14 bases between them. The CDR3 spells CASSPRADSSNQPQHF. CDR3 nucleotides: TGCGCCAGCAGCCCGAGGGCGGACAGCAGCAATCAGCCCCAGCATTTT.

The rearrangement joins TRBV6-5 to TRBJ2-1, with 10 bases that match TRBD1. CDR1 is MNHEY, CDR2 SVGAGI, per germline. The CDR3 runs to 15 residues. Trimming at V came to 6 bases and at J to 7 bases, leaving 9 bases not matched to a gene. The CDR3 loop reads CASSPTGGEKNEQFF. DNA of the CDR3: TGTGCCAGCAGCCCGACAGGGGGCGAAAAAAATGAGCAGTTCTTC.

This rearrangement joins TRBV2 to TRBJ1-6; 7 bases fit TRBD1. The CDR3 has 16 amino acids. Germline loops: CDR1 SNHLY, CDR2 FYNNEI. With V trimmed by 6 bases and J by 2 bases, 7 bases remained unmatched. For the CDR3, the DNA is TGTGCCAGCAGCGAGGCAGGGGGTACCTATAATTCACCCCTCCACTTT. Translation gives CASSEAGGTYNSPLHF. Filled out from reference TRBV2 and TRBJ1-6, the complete variable domain reads EPEVTQTPSHQVTQMGQEVILRCVPISNHLYFYWYRQILGQKVEFLVSFYNNEISEKSEIFDDQFSVERPDGSNFTLKIRSTKLEDSAMYFCASSEAGGTYNSPLHFGNGTRLTVT.

This chain joins TRBV6-5 and TRBJ2-7, with a tentative D call TRBD2 (5 bases). V was trimmed by 5 bases and J by 10 bases, leaving 12 bases between them. The CDR3 has 11 residues. Germline CDR1 MNHEY, CDR2 SVGAGI. The DNA for the CDR3 is TGTGCCAGCAGTCATGCGGGCGAACAGTACTTC. Translation: CASSHAGEQYF.

The chain couples TRBV27 to TRBJ1-2, with D uncertain. In germline, CDR1 is MNHEY, CDR2 SMNVEV (reference sequence). CDR3 length: 12 amino acids. Between the trimmed V and J ends, which lost 5 bases and 2 bases, there was a span of 6 bases. The CDR3 is CASSKQNYGYTF. CDR3 in DNA: TGTGCCAGCAGTAAACAGAACTATGGCTACACCTTC.

The rearrangement uses TRBV18 and TRBJ2-5; 10 bases align to TRBD1. V gave up 3 bases and J gave up 4 bases; unmatched junction bases: 2. Germline CDR1 KGHSH, CDR2 LQKENI. The CDR3 loop spans 14 amino acids. CDR3 DNA: TGTGCCAGCTCACCTAGGGACAGGGGAGAGACCCAGTACTTC. Translating gives CASSPRDRGETQYF.

This chain uses TRBV18 with TRBJ2-7; 7 bases match TRBD1. V lost 4 bases to trimming and J lost 3 bases; unmatched junction nucleotides: 3. CDR3 length: 13 amino acids. Germline assignment: CDR1 KGHSH and CDR2 LQKENI. The CDR3, as DNA: TGTGCCAGCTCACATAGGGACAGCTACGAGCAGTACTTC. Its protein is CASSHRDSYEQYF.

The chain is built from TRBV6-5 and TRBJ1-1; D remains ambiguous. The CDR3 is 14 amino acids. Trimming removed 8 bases at V and 3 bases at J, with 16 bases between. Germline lookup yields CDR1 MNHEY and CDR2 SVGAGI. This CDR3 is CASRKGNWDTEAFF. The CDR3 nucleotides read TGTGCCAGCCGGAAGGGAAATTGGGACACTGAAGCTTTCTTT.

Only a few counts were recorded for this clone. The genes are TRBV30 and TRBJ2-5; 13 nucleotides line up with TRBD2. The CDR3 is 16 amino acids. CDR1 is GTSNPN, CDR2 SVGIG, per germline (reference sequence). Unmatched junction bases numbered 4, after V lost 0 bases and J lost 3 bases. In DNA form, the CDR3 reads TGTGCCTGGAGTGTGGGGACTAGCGGGGCTAAAGAGACCCAGTACTTC. This gives the protein CAWSVGTSGAKETQYF.